The 18 T cell receptor beta chains listed next were all sequenced from one sample in a study of blood T cells in healthy people across ages. Combining a sample-barcoded 5' primer with a J-beta primer mix, a second PCR ran for about 7 to 12 cycles. TCRdb recomputed calls from the 5' RACE reads with MiXCR, one row per CDR3 protein. This repertoire shows approximately 810,000 distinct CDR3 sequences, 30% to 45% found once; its top ten account for over 10%. Material for sequencing was blood. The receptors come from a man aged 18 to 29 in good health.

Comment on this clonotype: A much larger clone differs by one base, so this may be a read error. This chain connects TRBV12-3 or TRBV12-4 to TRBJ2-5, with TRBD2 identical over 11 bases. Germline trimming cut 6 bases from V and 11 bases from J; bases unmatched to any gene: 11. The CDR3 contains 14 residues. CDR3 amino acids: CASRFSGGAPEQYF. As DNA, the CDR3 is TGTGCCAGCAGGTTTAGCGGGGGGGCACCTGAGCAGTACTTC.

This clonotype was counted between two and nine times. The rearrangement uses TRBV7-2 and TRBJ2-1; TRBD2 agrees at 8 bases. V was clipped by 3 bases and J by 9 bases; unmatched bases: 10. CDR3 length: 15 amino acids. From germline, CDR1 is SGHTA and CDR2 FQGNSA. CDR3 residues: CASSFRGGILGEQFF. CDR3 bases: TGTGCCAGCAGCTTTCGGGGGGGTATCTTAGGTGAGCAGTTCTTC.

This clonotype was seen repeatedly, ten times or more. V and J are TRBV15 and TRBJ1-5, with 8 nucleotides matching TRBD1. The trim removed 2 bases at V and 1 base at J, leaving 4 bases unmatched. This CDR3 comprises 16 residues. The germline V gene encodes CDR1 LNHNV and CDR2 YYDKDF (reference sequence). This CDR3 is CATSRNGQGSNQPQHF. The CDR3 DNA sequence: TGTGCCACCAGCAGAAATGGACAGGGCAGCAATCAGCCCCAGCATTTT. The complete variable domain, with remaining parts taken from reference TRBV15 and TRBJ1-5, reads DAMVIQNPRYQVTQFGKPVTLSCSQTLNHNVMYWYQQKSSQAPKLLFHYYDKDFNNEADTPDNFQSRRPNTSFCFLDIRSPGLGDTAMYLCATSRNGQGSNQPQHFGDGTRLSIL.

This clonotype was seen a few times. V and J are TRBV3-1 and TRBJ2-5, with a weak D call TRBD1 (6 bases). The end of the DNA aligns better with TRBJ2-7, so the J call may be wrong. This CDR3 has 15 residues. Germline V CDR1 and CDR2: LGHDT, YNNKEL (reference sequence). CDR3 amino acids: CASSRGPGHGYEQYF. In DNA, the CDR3 is TGTGCCAGCAGCCGTGGCCCGGGACATGGCTACGAGCAGTACTTC.

This clonotype was observed a few times. The gene calls are TRBV5-1 and TRBJ2-7, with a possible D match to TRBD2 (6 bases). The length of the CDR3 is 13 residues. The V and J ends lost 4 bases and 6 bases respectively, with 14 bases between them. Germline CDR1 and CDR2: SGHRS and YFSETQ. The CDR3 is CASSSNGGGEQYF. CDR3 coding DNA: TGCGCCAGCAGCAGCAACGGGGGTGGCGAGCAGTACTTC.

The V gene is TRBV5-1, the J gene TRBJ2-1, with 8 bases identical to TRBD2. The germline V gene has CDR1 SGHRS and CDR2 YFSETQ. There are 16 residues in the CDR3. The V gene end was trimmed by 5 bases and the J gene end by 5 bases; junction bases not matched to a gene: 12. The CDR3 is CASRVLVGLAHNEQFF. CDR3 coding DNA: TGCGCCAGCAGGGTCCTCGTTGGACTAGCTCACAATGAGCAGTTCTTC.

The sample holds a few counts of this clonotype. The chain's CDR3 is CASSFGGPDYGYTF. CDR3 sequence (DNA): TGTGCCAGCAGTTTCGGGGGTCCCGATTATGGCTACACCTTC. This chain connects TRBV12-3 or TRBV12-4 to TRBJ1-2, with a possible D match to TRBD1 (5 bases). There are 14 residues in the CDR3. Deletions cut 3 bases from V and 5 bases from J, with 13 bases between.

This clonotype was seen a handful of times. The chain has TRBV15 and TRBJ1-4, with D uncertain. Germline values: CDR1 LNHNV, CDR2 YYDKDF (reference sequence). V lost 4 bases and J 3 bases, leaving 6 bases between the germline ends. The CDR3 is made up of 13 amino acids. The CDR3 DNA sequence: TGTGCCACCAGCAAGGATGCTAATGAAAAACTGTTTTTT. Amino acid sequence: CATSKDANEKLFF.

The gene calls are TRBV20-1 and TRBJ2-5, with TRBD1 matching 8 bases. The CDR3 length is 13 residues. V gave up 5 bases and J gave up 5 bases; unmatched junction bases: 7. Germline V CDR1 and CDR2: DFQATT, SNEGSKA (reference sequence). CDR3 in DNA: TGCAGTGCTCCTGGACAGGGTCGCGAGACCCAGTACTTC. This sequence encodes CSAPGQGRETQYF.

The V and J genes are TRBV4-1 and TRBJ2-7; 7 positions match TRBD1. The length of the CDR3 is 15 residues. The V and J ends lost 1 base and 2 bases, in that order; junction bases with no gene match: 5. Germline values: CDR1 MGHRA, CDR2 YSYEKL. This CDR3 is CASSQGTGPTYEQYF. The CDR3 DNA is TGCGCCAGCAGCCAAGGGACAGGCCCAACCTACGAGCAGTACTTC.

The J gene is TRBJ2-3, the V gene TRBV5-4, with D perhaps TRBD1 (5 bases). V was trimmed by 4 bases and J by 4 bases, leaving 10 bases between them. This CDR3 region has 13 residues. CDR1 and CDR2 from the germline V gene are SGHNT and YYREEE (reference sequence). CDR3 in DNA: TGTGCCAGCAGCACAGGACAACCAGATACGCAGTATTTT. Translated, it gives CASSTGQPDTQYF.

This clonotype was recorded many times. The gene calls are TRBV20-1 and TRBJ2-3; TRBD2 matches 7 bases. J was trimmed by 5 bases and V by 4 bases; bases with no gene match: 12. The germline V gene encodes CDR1 DFQATT and CDR2 SNEGSKA (reference sequence). The CDR3 is 15 amino acids. CDR3 region: CSANKRGELGDTQYF. In nucleotides, the CDR3 is TGCAGTGCTAATAAACGGGGGGAGTTGGGAGATACGCAGTATTTT.

The gene calls are TRBV6-5 and TRBJ2-7; D gene unclear. The CDR3 runs 16 residues. Germline V gene lookup returns CDR1 MNHEY and CDR2 SVGAGI. Trimming stripped 6 bases from V and 7 bases from J, with 25 bases between. CDR3 amino acids: CASRNGRPQSGDEQYF. CDR3 nucleotide sequence: TGTGCCAGCAGAAACGGTCGGCCTCAGTCTGGGGATGAGCAGTACTTC.

V gene TRBV30 combines with J gene TRBJ1-2, with TRBD1 matching over 8 bases. This CDR3 comprises 13 residues. Germline V gene data show CDR1 as GTSNPN and CDR2 as SVGIG (reference sequence). V lost 0 bases and J lost 12; bases outside the gene matches: 9. CDR3 coding DNA: TGTGCCTGGAGTGTACGACAGGGGTTCGGCCACACCTTC. Its protein is CAWSVRQGFGHTF.

In its sample, this clonotype was seen a few times. The J gene is TRBJ2-1, the V gene TRBV9; 12 bases are a match to TRBD2. This CDR3 spans 15 amino acids. CDR1 and CDR2 (germline): SGDLS, YYNGEE. The trim removed 2 bases at V and 8 bases at J, leaving 5 bases unmatched. CDR3 loop: CASSVTLAGGHEQFF. CDR3 nucleotide sequence: TGTGCCAGCAGCGTCACACTAGCGGGGGGCCATGAGCAGTTCTTC.

This chain uses TRBV20-1 with TRBJ1-5; D gene ambiguous. Trimming left V 3 bases short and J 3 bases short, with 12 bases between. CDR3 length: 14 residues. Per the germline V gene, CDR1 is DFQATT and CDR2 is SNEGSKA (reference sequence). CDR3 sequence (DNA): TGCAGTGCTAGCCTCGGACCGTCCAATCAGCCCCAGCATTTT. This codes for CSASLGPSNQPQHF.

This clonotype was seen only a few times. The chain is built from TRBV4-2 and TRBJ2-1; 8 bases align to TRBD2. V was clipped by 1 base and J by 0 bases; unmatched bases: 5. The CDR3 is 17 residues long. Germline V gene sequence: CDR1 LGHNA, CDR2 YNFKEQ. CDR3 loop: CASSQAFSGDSYNEQFF. For the CDR3, the DNA is TGTGCCAGCAGCCAAGCATTTAGCGGGGACTCCTACAATGAGCAGTTCTTC.

This clonotype showed up just a few times. This chain links TRBV6-2 or TRBV6-3 with TRBJ1-1; 8 bases map to TRBD1. Germline CDR1 and CDR2: MNHEY and SVGEGT. The CDR3 covers 12 residues. The trim removed 6 bases at V and 6 bases at J, leaving 3 bases unmatched. This CDR3 is CASRSGQAEAFF. The DNA of the CDR3 is TGTGCCAGCAGATCGGGACAGGCTGAAGCTTTCTTT.